These 13 T cell receptor beta chains came from one sample sequenced in a study of blood T cell repertoires in COVID-19. Produced via immunoSEQ multiplex PCR; TCRdb's table is partial and in-frame only. This sample has approximately 260,000 clones; around 80% occur once, and the top ten carry under 4.5%. Sequencing was done on a sample of PBMCs or T cells enriched from blood (not recorded which). Source of these receptors: a man younger than 45 with acute COVID-19.

V usage is TRBV19 and J usage is TRBJ2-3; TRBD2 aligns across 13 bases. Germline CDR1 LNHDA, CDR2 SQIVND (reference sequence). The trim removed 7 bases at V and 8 bases at J, leaving 6 bases unmatched. The length of the CDR3 is 14 residues. The CDR3 DNA reads as TGTGCCAGTAAAACTAGCGGGGGGGTCGGTACGCAGTATTTT. It is translated as CASKTSGGVGTQYF.

This rearrangement joins TRBV10-1 to TRBJ2-2, with 11 bases matching TRBD2. The CDR3 runs to 15 residues. Trimming took 6 bases from V and 2 from J; bases not matched to a gene: 2. CDR1 is WNHNN, CDR2 SYGVQD, per germline (reference sequence). Here the CDR3 reads CASSLAGGNTGELFF. CDR3 in DNA: TGCGCCAGCAGCCTAGCGGGGGGTAACACCGGGGAGCTGTTTTTT.

Only a few counts were recorded for this clone. This sequence joins TRBV28 and TRBJ1-2; TRBD1 matches 9 bases. V lost 5 bases and J lost 8; bases outside the gene matches: 12. Per germline, CDR1 MDHEN and CDR2 SYDVKM. CDR3 length equals 15 residues. The CDR3 nucleotides are TGTGCCAGCAGTCCCTCGGGACAGGGATCTTTCGGCTACACCTTC. Translated, it gives CASSPSGQGSFGYTF.

The chain links TRBV2 to TRBJ2-4, with 8 bases identical to TRBD1. The CDR3 is 15 residues long. The germline V gene encodes CDR1 SNHLY and CDR2 FYNNEI. Germline trimming cut 2 bases from V and 6 bases from J; bases unmatched to any gene: 6. CDR3 sequence: CASSEQRQGANIQYF. DNA of the CDR3: TGTGCCAGCAGTGAACAGCGGCAGGGGGCAAACATTCAGTACTTC.

The V call is TRBV24-1, the J call TRBJ2-1; possible D gene TRBD2, 6 bases. From germline, CDR1 is KGHDR and CDR2 SFDVKD. Trimming left V 9 bases short and J 7 bases short, with 18 bases between. This CDR3 region has 14 residues. The chain's CDR3 is CATRAPGDENEQFF. The CDR3 region has the DNA TGTGCCACCCGGGCCCCGGGGGATGAGAATGAGCAGTTCTTC.

The V gene is TRBV3-1 (or the pseudogene TRBV3-2), the J gene TRBJ2-3, with TRBD1 matching over 9 bases. With 4 bases clipped from V and 2 bases from J, the junction kept 4 bases outside the gene matches. In germline, CDR1 is LGHDT, CDR2 YNNKEL (reference sequence). The CDR3 is 15 amino acids. CDR3 amino acids: CASSPTGGPTDTQYF. The CDR3 nucleotides read TGTGCCAGCAGCCCTACAGGGGGCCCCACAGATACGCAGTATTTT.

The chain carries TRBV5-6 and TRBJ2-6; perhaps TRBD2 as D (6 bases). The V gene's germline CDR1 is SGHDT and CDR2 YYEEEE. The V end lost 4 bases, the J end lost 0 bases, and 20 bases lay between the germline ends. The CDR3 sequence is 19 residues long. The CDR3 sequence is CASSAVSRGLSSGANVLTF. The CDR3 nucleotides read TGTGCCAGCAGCGCGGTTTCGCGGGGTCTAAGCTCTGGGGCCAACGTCCTGACTTTC. The full variable domain, completed using reference TRBV5-6 and TRBJ2-6, is DAGVTQSPTHLIKTRGQQVTLRCSPKSGHDTVSWYQQALGQGPQFIFQYYEEEERQRGNFPDRFSGHQFPNYSSELNVNALLLGDSALYLCASSAVSRGLSSGANVLTFGAGSRLTVL.

The rearrangement joins TRBV19 to TRBJ1-5; TRBD1 matches at 7 bases. The CDR3 sequence is 16 residues long. CDR1 and CDR2 (germline): LNHDA, SQIVND (reference sequence). The junction had 7 bases not matched to a gene; V was cut back by 3 bases and J by 2 bases. CDR3 in DNA: TGTGCCAGTAGTATCGGGACAGTTCTGGGCAATCAGCCCCAGCATTTT. It yields the protein CASSIGTVLGNQPQHF.

The chain couples TRBV9 to TRBJ2-6; maybe TRBD2 (5 bases). Germline V gene lookup returns CDR1 SGDLS and CDR2 YYNGEE. The V end was cut by 0 bases, the J end by 4 bases, with 8 bases between. CDR3 size: 15 residues. The CDR3 sequence is CASSVGGSGANVLTF. For the CDR3, the DNA is TGTGCCAGCAGCGTAGGAGGGTCCGGGGCCAACGTCCTGACTTTC.

V usage is TRBV6-5 and J usage is TRBJ1-5; D remains ambiguous. V gave up 8 bases and J gave up 1 base, with 6 bases separating them. The CDR3 covers 12 residues. Germline-derived CDR1 and CDR2 are MNHEY and SVGAGI. CDR3: CASGGSNQPQHF. The CDR3, as DNA: TGTGCCAGCGGCGGGAGCAATCAGCCCCAGCATTTT.

This chain connects TRBV21-1 to TRBJ2-7; the DNA was not compared with TRBD1, the D call given in the table. TRBV21-1 is a known pseudogene. The CDR3 runs to 13 residues. CDR3 residues: CARDGDRGTEQYV. CDR3 DNA sequence: TGTGCCAGAGATGGGGACAGAGGGACCGAGCAGTACGTC.

The chain links TRBV11-3 to TRBJ2-2, with D perhaps matching TRBD2 (5 bases). Germline V gene sequence: CDR1 SGHNT, CDR2 YENEEA. This CDR3 comprises 15 residues. Trimming pared 1 base from V and 3 bases from J, leaving 9 bases between. CDR3 residues: CASSLVRGYTGELFF. In DNA, the CDR3 is TGTGCCAGCAGCTTAGTTCGCGGGTACACCGGGGAGCTGTTTTTT.

This clone was counted a few times. This chain uses TRBV21-1 with TRBJ1-2. TRBV21-1 is reported as a pseudogene. The CDR3 sequence is 15 residues long. In DNA form, the CDR3 reads TGTGCCAGCAGCAAAGTTCCCGTCGTATGCTATGGCTACACCTTC. Translated, it gives CASSKVPVVCYGYTF.